The 28 T cell receptor beta chains reported below all come from one sample, sequenced in a study of cytomegalovirus exposure and HLA in healthy donors. The PCR ran on 60 Vbeta and 13 Jbeta primers. Method: immunoSEQ multiplex PCR; TCRdb's copy keeps in-frame clones and lacks some. The top ten hold about 1.5% of the sample, which has about 180,000 clones, less than 80% seen once. Sequenced: PBMCs. The receptors stem from a man between 18 and 35 years old in good health and CMV-seronegative.

The rearrangement links TRBV23-1 to TRBJ2-7; 10 bases line up with TRBD1. TRBV23-1 falls under the ORF class, with uncertain function. The trim removed 0 bases at V and 7 bases at J, leaving 6 bases unmatched. The CDR3 sequence is 15 residues long. CDR3 loop: CASSQSGTGESEQYF. In DNA form, the CDR3 reads TGCGCCAGCAGTCAATCCGGGACAGGGGAAAGTGAGCAGTACTTC.

The rearrangement joins TRBV2 to TRBJ2-1; TRBD1 agrees at 7 bases. The CDR3 is made up of 14 amino acids. CDR1 and CDR2 from the germline V gene are SNHLY and FYNNEI. The V gene end was trimmed by 4 bases and the J gene end by 7 bases; junction bases not matched to a gene: 7. CDR3 in DNA: TGTGCCAGCAGTGCCCGACAGGGCTCTAATGAGCAGTTCTTC. Residues: CASSARQGSNEQFF.

The chain combines TRBV28 with TRBJ2-5, with D possibly TRBD1 on 6 matching bases. This CDR3 region has 15 residues. CDR1 is MDHEN, CDR2 SYDVKM, per germline. V was shortened by 3 bases and J by 10 bases, with 21 bases between the two germline ends. The CDR3 nucleotides are TGTGCCAGCAGTTTTATCAGGTCTCCCGGCAGGGGCCAGTACTTC. This encodes CASSFIRSPGRGQYF.

This CDR3 is CASTPTEMAHEQYF. The CDR3 nucleotides read TGTGCCAGCACCCCGACTGAGATGGCCCACGAGCAGTACTTC. The J gene is TRBJ2-7, the V gene TRBV25-1; D is ambiguous. The V and J ends lost 7 bases and 5 bases respectively, with 18 bases between them. This CDR3 contains 14 residues. The germline gives CDR1 MGHDK, CDR2 SYGVNS.

The chain combines TRBV6-5 with TRBJ2-1; a weak D match, TRBD2 (6 bases). V was trimmed by 2 bases and J by 5 bases, leaving 10 bases between them. CDR1 MNHEY and CDR2 SVGAGI come from the germline V gene. The CDR3 is made up of 14 amino acids. The CDR3 is CASSYGGWHNEQFF. In nucleotides, the CDR3 is TGTGCCAGCAGTTACGGAGGGTGGCACAATGAGCAGTTCTTC.

The J gene is TRBJ1-1, the V gene TRBV6-1, with D hard to call. CDR1 is MNHNS and CDR2 is SASEGT in the germline V gene. Trimming pared 5 bases from V and 6 bases from J, leaving 13 bases between. The CDR3 totals 13 residues. DNA for the CDR3: TGTGCCAGCAGTTCATTACCGGGAGCTGAAGCTTTCTTT. Encoded protein: CASSSLPGAEAFF.

This rearrangement joins TRBV1 to TRBJ2-4; the D call TRBD2 from the table was never checked on the DNA. TRBV1 is recorded as a pseudogene. The CDR3 is 13 amino acids. CDR3 nucleotides: TGCACCCCTGGGAGGCTGAAGAAAAACATTCAGTACTTC. Its translation is CTPGRLKKNIQYF.

The count of this clone is one. The chain is built from TRBV12-5 and TRBJ1-4, with D tentatively TRBD1 (5 bases). This CDR3 region has 12 residues. Germline lookup yields CDR1 LGHNT and CDR2 FRNRAP. Between the trimmed V and J ends, which lost 7 bases and 10 bases, there was a span of 13 bases. DNA of the CDR3: TGTGCTAGTGCCCTGGGGCGGGGAAAACTGTTTTTT. Translation gives CASALGRGKLFF. Complete variable domain (other parts from reference TRBV12-5 and TRBJ1-4): DARVTQTPRHKVTEMGQEVTMRCQPILGHNTVFWYRQTMMQGLELLAYFRNRAPLDDSGMPKDRFSAEMPDATLATLKIQPSEPRDSAVYFCASALGRGKLFFGSGTQLSVL.

This clone was picked up a small number of times. V usage is TRBV27 and J usage is TRBJ2-1; D perhaps matches TRBD2 (6 bases). The CDR3 loop spans 16 amino acids. Trimming removed 2 bases from V and 3 bases from J, with 14 bases in between. Looked up from germline, CDR1 is MNHEY and CDR2 is SMNVEV (reference sequence). CDR3 residues: CASSLESAGSYNEQFF. The CDR3 region has the DNA TGTGCCAGCAGTTTAGAGTCGGCGGGGAGCTACAATGAGCAGTTCTTC.

The chain joins TRBV5-1 to TRBJ2-7; 7 bases are a match to TRBD2. This CDR3 spans 17 amino acids. V shed 0 bases, J shed 4 bases, and the junction held 13 bases outside the gene matches. Germline CDR1 reads SGHRS; CDR2 reads YFSETQ. The CDR3 region has the DNA TGCGCCAGCAGCTTGGATCGGCGTCGGGGGGAAAGGTACGAGCAGTACTTC. Translating it yields CASSLDRRRGERYEQYF.

This chain uses TRBV10-1 with TRBJ1-5, with D unresolved. The germline CDR1 and CDR2 sequences are WNHNN and SYGVQD (reference sequence). This CDR3 spans 14 amino acids. With 0 bases removed from V and 4 bases from J, the gap between germline ends came to 7 bases. The CDR3 bases are TGCGCCAGCAGTGAGTCTACGGGAAATCAGCCCCAGCATTTT. This codes for CASSESTGNQPQHF.

The genes are TRBV6-4 and TRBJ1-5; D unclear. Trimming stripped 2 bases from V and 7 bases from J, with 12 bases between. The CDR3 is 14 residues long. Germline assignment: CDR1 MRHNA and CDR2 SNTAGT. CDR3 loop: CASSDVPGGQPQHF. The CDR3 DNA reads as TGTGCCAGCAGTGACGTTCCGGGAGGGCAGCCCCAGCATTTT.

This chain's CDR3 is CSVAGGDGTLGNTIYF. In DNA, the CDR3 is TGCAGCGTTGCCGGAGGAGACGGTACACTAGGAAACACCATATATTTT. The rearrangement joins TRBV29-1 to TRBJ1-3; D remains ambiguous. The germline V gene encodes CDR1 SQVTM and CDR2 ANQGSEA. V was pared by 4 bases and J by 4 bases, with 20 bases between. The CDR3 runs 16 residues.

The genes are TRBV6-6 and TRBJ1-2; possibly TRBD1 for D (5 bases). Trimming cost V 6 bases and J 4 bases, with 15 bases left between them. CDR3 length equals 14 residues. The V gene's germline CDR1 is MNHNY and CDR2 SVGAGI (reference sequence). CDR3 residues: CASRYGGGVYGYTF. CDR3 in DNA: TGTGCCAGCAGATACGGTGGAGGGGTCTATGGCTACACCTTC.

The chain uses TRBV2 and TRBJ2-5; 10 bases map to TRBD2. Per the germline V gene, CDR1 is SNHLY and CDR2 is FYNNEI. J gave up 1 base and V 1 base, and 3 bases lay outside the gene matches. This CDR3 contains 16 residues. Here the CDR3 reads CASSEGSGGAQETQYF. In DNA, the CDR3 is TGTGCCAGCAGTGAAGGGAGCGGGGGGGCCCAAGAGACCCAGTACTTC.

V and J are TRBV28 and TRBJ2-7; 13 bases map to TRBD2. Trimming removed 2 bases from V and 5 bases from J; junction bases left unmatched: 9. The germline gives CDR1 MDHEN, CDR2 SYDVKM. This CDR3 region has 17 residues. The CDR3 spells CASSLRKTSGRRNEQYF. As DNA, the CDR3 is TGTGCCAGCAGTTTAAGGAAGACTAGCGGGAGGAGAAACGAGCAGTACTTC.

V is TRBV5-1 and J is TRBJ1-4; 7 nucleotides line up with TRBD1. The germline gives CDR1 SGHRS, CDR2 YFSETQ. The CDR3 is made up of 13 amino acids. V was clipped by 3 bases and J by 8 bases; unmatched bases: 4. CDR3 bases: TGCGCCAGCAGCTGGGACAGAGGAGAAAAACTGTTTTTT. As protein: CASSWDRGEKLFF.

The chain employs TRBV7-2 and TRBJ1-2; 8 nucleotides agree with TRBD1. Germline CDR1 and CDR2: SGHTA and FQGNSA. The CDR3 spans 14 residues. V shed 0 bases and J 8 bases; nucleotides not matched to a gene: 5. The CDR3 coding sequence is TGTGCCAGCAGCTTAGCCGGCAGGGGGCGAGGCTACACCTTC. Amino acid sequence: CASSLAGRGRGYTF.

The J gene is TRBJ1-6, the V gene TRBV5-1; D is unresolved. Trimming removed 0 bases at V and 2 bases at J, with 9 bases between. CDR1 is SGHRS and CDR2 is YFSETQ in the germline V gene. The CDR3 spans 16 residues. DNA of the CDR3: TGCGCCAGCAGCTTGGCACAGACTACCTATAATTCACCCCTCCACTTT. Translating it yields CASSLAQTTYNSPLHF.

This clone was observed once. V usage is TRBV15 and J usage is TRBJ1-5, with a weak D call TRBD1 (5 bases). The V and J ends lost 0 bases and 0 bases respectively, with 12 bases between them. The CDR3 spans 17 residues. Germline V gene sequence: CDR1 LNHNV, CDR2 YYDKDF (reference sequence). For the CDR3, the DNA is TGTGCCACCAGCAGAGAGTTTCGGGGGTCTAGCAATCAGCCCCAGCATTTT. As protein: CATSREFRGSSNQPQHF.

In its sample, this clone was seen a few times. This same CDR3 is encoded by further DNA sequences in the sample. The gene calls are TRBV6-5 and TRBJ1-3; no reliable D call. Germline V gene sequence: CDR1 MNHEY, CDR2 SVGAGI. V lost 6 bases and J lost 3, with 15 bases in between. CDR3 length equals 15 residues. The CDR3 nucleotides are TGTGCCAGCAGGAGGGAGGGTGCGCGTGGAAACACCATATATTTT. It encodes CASRREGARGNTIYF.

The rearrangement joins TRBV19 to TRBJ1-1; 9 nucleotides match TRBD1. Germline assignment: CDR1 LNHDA and CDR2 SQIVND (reference sequence). V lost 5 bases to trimming and J lost 4 bases; unmatched junction nucleotides: 2. This CDR3 has 13 amino acids. CDR3 protein: CASSSDRGTEAFF. Here the CDR3 DNA reads TGTGCCAGTAGTTCGGACAGGGGCACTGAAGCTTTCTTT.

This clone was observed a few times. The rearrangement uses TRBV15 and TRBJ2-7, with D perhaps TRBD2 (7 bases). Germline assignment: CDR1 LNHNV and CDR2 YYDKDF (reference sequence). This CDR3 spans 15 amino acids. Between the trimmed V and J ends, which lost 2 bases and 5 bases, there was a span of 16 bases. The CDR3 DNA sequence: TGTGCCACCAGCAGACCTCAAGGGGGGGTCCACGAGCAGTACTTC. Translation gives CATSRPQGGVHEQYF.

This clone was observed a handful of times. The V call is TRBV11-2, the J call TRBJ2-7, with 13 bases matching TRBD2. V was clipped by 5 bases and J by 5 bases; unmatched bases: 6. Germline CDR1 is SGHAT and CDR2 is FQNNGV. CDR3 size: 15 residues. The CDR3, as DNA: TGTGCCAGCAGCCCGGGACTAGCGGGAATTGACGAGCAGTACTTC. Translation gives CASSPGLAGIDEQYF. The full variable domain, with the rest looked up from reference TRBV11-2 and TRBJ2-7, is EAGVAQSPRYKIIEKRQSVAFWCNPISGHATLYWYQQILGQGPKLLIQFQNNGVVDDSQLPKDRFSAERLKGVDSTLKIQPAKLEDSAVYLCASSPGLAGIDEQYFGPGTRLTVT.

This chain connects TRBV9 to TRBJ2-3; TRBD2 is a possible D gene (5 bases). CDR1 SGDLS and CDR2 YYNGEE come from the germline V gene. This CDR3 contains 15 residues. The V end was cut by 0 bases, the J end by 1 base, with 9 bases between. The CDR3 spells CASSVGNSGTDTQYF. The CDR3 nucleotides are TGTGCCAGCAGCGTAGGCAATAGCGGCACAGATACGCAGTATTTT. Complete variable domain (other parts from reference TRBV9 and TRBJ2-3): DSGVTQTPKHLITATGQRVTLRCSPRSGDLSVYWYQQSLDQGLQFLIQYYNGEERAKGNILERFSAQQFPDLHSELNLSSLELGDSALYFCASSVGNSGTDTQYFGPGTRLTVL.

The rearrangement links TRBV2 to TRBJ2-5; 8 bases map to TRBD2. Germline trimming cut 7 bases from V and 5 bases from J; bases unmatched to any gene: 12. CDR3 length equals 15 residues. Germline V lookup: CDR1 SNHLY, CDR2 FYNNEI. CDR3 sequence: CASNGRGGRGETQYF. CDR3 DNA sequence: TGTGCCAGCAATGGACGGGGGGGCCGGGGGGAGACCCAGTACTTC.

V is TRBV7-8 and J is TRBJ1-6; maybe TRBD1 (6 bases). The CDR3 sequence is 15 residues long. The germline gives CDR1 SGHVS, CDR2 FQNEAQ. Trimming shortened V by 1 base and J by 6 bases, and 10 bases separated the two germline ends. The CDR3 nucleotides are TGTGCCAGCAGCTTAGAGGGGGACACTAATTCACCCCTCCACTTT. Amino acid sequence: CASSLEGDTNSPLHF.

This chain links TRBV6-5 with TRBJ1-2; 7 nucleotides line up with TRBD1. The length of the CDR3 is 13 residues. V lost 6 bases and J lost 5; bases outside the gene matches: 6. Germline V CDR1 and CDR2: MNHEY, SVGAGI. CDR3 loop: CASSRDRVYGYTF. The CDR3 DNA sequence: TGTGCCAGCAGCCGAGACAGGGTATATGGCTACACCTTC.